The rows below give T cell receptor beta chains drawn from one sample of a study of glioma-infiltrating T cells. One entry per CDR3 protein, called by TCRdb with MiXCR from the multiplex PCR reads. This sample carries about 400,000 distinct CDR3 sequences, roughly two fifths of them seen once, and the ten largest clones take about 11%. The sequencing input was glioma tissue, nonneoplastic brain tissue, or PBMCs (not recorded which). The receptors originated from a human donor with low-grade glioma or glioblastoma, undergoing nonglioma brain surgery, or in good health (not recorded which). The conserved cysteine and the conserved F or W are not part of the CDR3 here.

v_call: TRBV5-1
cdr3_aa: ASSPGGSGAYEQY

v_call: TRBV27
cdr3_aa: ASSAGTRSYEQY

v_call: TRBV20-1
cdr3_aa: SAIGQMDTEAF

v_call: TRBV18
cdr3_aa: ASSPTGRGYGYT

v_call: TRBV7-2
cdr3_aa: ASSLAGDTEAF

v_call: TRBV5-1
cdr3_aa: DSSPGGAYNEQF

v_call: TRBV7-2
cdr3_aa: ASSLYGQSYEQY

v_call: TRBV6-1
cdr3_aa: ASTSSPDHYGYT

v_call: TRBV12-3/TRBV12-4
cdr3_aa: ASSLTWGNTEAF

v_call: TRBV28
cdr3_aa: ASSPGGLWRKETQY

v_call: TRBV12-3/TRBV12-4
cdr3_aa: ASSLEPGTWPQH

v_call: TRBV27
cdr3_aa: ASSPTPLMGGASGNTIY

v_call: TRBV7-2
cdr3_aa: ASRKSGNQPQH

v_call: TRBV28
cdr3_aa: ASSPPRGRAADTQY

v_call: TRBV20-1
cdr3_aa: SSLQGPHTDTQY

v_call: TRBV5-1
cdr3_aa: ASSLNYAGGSTDTQY

v_call: TRBV6-1
cdr3_aa: ASSFRRDQPQH

v_call: TRBV6-1
cdr3_aa: ASGDNQPQH

v_call: TRBV5-4
cdr3_aa: ASSPSGRTDKQY

v_call: TRBV5-4
cdr3_aa: ASSSSWSETDTQY

v_call: TRBV28
cdr3_aa: ASSVYRGGDYGYT

v_call: TRBV7-9
cdr3_aa: ASSSQLELKSYNEQF

v_call: TRBV27
cdr3_aa: ASSQSARLAGIYDQY

v_call: TRBV28
cdr3_aa: ASMTGRQQPQH

v_call: TRBV28
cdr3_aa: ASSPYINSGNTIY

v_call: TRBV28
cdr3_aa: ASSLLDRGDTEAF

v_call: TRBV28
cdr3_aa: ASSLGHTLGYT

v_call: TRBV28
cdr3_aa: ASGPGTSGLYNEQF

v_call: TRBV27
cdr3_aa: ASSTFPEPNNEHF

v_call: TRBV20-1
cdr3_aa: SASPGRYYNEQF

v_call: TRBV28
cdr3_aa: ASSFEGPSYEQY

v_call: TRBV7-2
cdr3_aa: ASSLALQGQHEQY

v_call: TRBV24-1
cdr3_aa: ATSDRTSRDTGELF

v_call: TRBV6-1
cdr3_aa: ASTPTGGNTIY

v_call: TRBV20-1
cdr3_aa: SVRGARAGDTQY

v_call: TRBV6-1
cdr3_aa: ASSIHRDPKGDEQF

v_call: TRBV28
cdr3_aa: ASSRIDSGGRQY

v_call: TRBV27
cdr3_aa: ASSPWGGGLYEQY

v_call: TRBV4-3
cdr3_aa: ASSQEGREDTQY

v_call: TRBV6-1
cdr3_aa: ASRPGSSDGYT

v_call: TRBV5-1
cdr3_aa: ASSLDPETHNEQF

v_call: TRBV4-3
cdr3_aa: ARSQDRQGLYNEQF

v_call: TRBV6-2/TRBV6-3
cdr3_aa: ASSPADEKLF

v_call: TRBV29-1
cdr3_aa: SVRSEREAF

v_call: TRBV20-1
cdr3_aa: SARENSYTEAF

v_call: TRBV19
cdr3_aa: ASSPTGNQPQH

v_call: TRBV28
cdr3_aa: ASSFKLAGGKSSYEQY

v_call: TRBV7-2
cdr3_aa: ASLWITSSYNEQF

v_call: TRBV7-2
cdr3_aa: ASSSTQGFYSNQPQH

v_call: TRBV7-2
cdr3_aa: ASRPRLAGAHEQF

v_call: TRBV7-2
cdr3_aa: ASSLWGEQY

v_call: TRBV27
cdr3_aa: ASTAGWDHSYEQY

v_call: TRBV6-1
cdr3_aa: ASRIGQNTGELF

v_call: TRBV20-1
cdr3_aa: SASRWLNNSPLH

v_call: TRBV19
cdr3_aa: ASSLQGSGANVLT

v_call: TRBV7-2
cdr3_aa: ASSLISGRPGTQY

v_call: TRBV7-3
cdr3_aa: ASSLGTGEAF

v_call: TRBV10-3
cdr3_aa: AIRGGQTSGTDTQY